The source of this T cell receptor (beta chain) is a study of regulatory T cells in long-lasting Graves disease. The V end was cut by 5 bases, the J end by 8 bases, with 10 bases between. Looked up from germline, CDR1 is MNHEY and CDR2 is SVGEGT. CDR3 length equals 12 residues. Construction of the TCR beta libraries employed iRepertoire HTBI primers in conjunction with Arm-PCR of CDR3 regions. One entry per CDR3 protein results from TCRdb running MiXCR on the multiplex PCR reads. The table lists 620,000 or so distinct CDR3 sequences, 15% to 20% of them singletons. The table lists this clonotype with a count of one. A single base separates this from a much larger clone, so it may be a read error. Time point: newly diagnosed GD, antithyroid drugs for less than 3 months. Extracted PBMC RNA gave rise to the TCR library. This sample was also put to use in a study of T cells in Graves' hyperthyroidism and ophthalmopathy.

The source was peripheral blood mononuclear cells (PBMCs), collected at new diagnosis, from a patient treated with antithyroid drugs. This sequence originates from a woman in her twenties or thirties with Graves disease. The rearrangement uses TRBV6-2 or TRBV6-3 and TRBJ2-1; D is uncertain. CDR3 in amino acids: CASSPNYDEQFF. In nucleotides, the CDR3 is TGTGCCAGCAGTCCTAATTACGATGAGCAGTTCTTC.